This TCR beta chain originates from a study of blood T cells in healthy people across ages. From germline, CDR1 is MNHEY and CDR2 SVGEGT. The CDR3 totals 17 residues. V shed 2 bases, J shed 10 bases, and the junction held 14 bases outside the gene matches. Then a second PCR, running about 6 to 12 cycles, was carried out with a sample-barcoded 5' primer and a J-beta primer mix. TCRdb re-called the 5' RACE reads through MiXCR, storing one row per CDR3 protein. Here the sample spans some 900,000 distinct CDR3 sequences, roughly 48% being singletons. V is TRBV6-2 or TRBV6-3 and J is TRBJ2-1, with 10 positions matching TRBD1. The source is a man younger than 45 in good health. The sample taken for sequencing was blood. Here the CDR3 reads CASSYLVAGTGDYEQFF. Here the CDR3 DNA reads TGTGCCAGCAGTTACCTCGTAGCGGGGACAGGGGATTACGAGCAGTTCTTC.